A selection of T cell receptor beta chains follows, all from one sample in a study of radiotherapy plus CTLA-4 blockade in lung cancer. Clones were sequenced by immunoSEQ multiplex PCR, and TCRdb holds only the in-frame ones, with some missing. The sample contains some 92,000 clones, around 83% of which appear only once. Source: peripheral blood, taken from a patient treated with radiotherapy plus ipilimumab. All receptors derive from a human donor with non-small cell lung cancer who had a partial response to radiotherapy plus ipilimumab. Both conserved end residues are part of each CDR3. Each record gives: D gene, clone size, J gene, CDR3 length, V gene, CDR3 protein, CDR3 DNA. The D gene is left open where the match is weak. A clone size is listed for some rows: how often the clone was seen (once, few, many), or a class if it is expanded.

. . TRBJ2-5 13 TRBV28 CASSLGEQGPQYF TGTGCCAGCAGTCTAGGGGAACAGGGCCCCCAGTACTTC
. . TRBJ2-7 14 TRBV28 CASTPTGSTYEQYF TGTGCCAGCACCCCCACAGGGTCCACCTACGAGCAGTACTTC
TRBD1 . TRBJ1-5 17 TRBV27 CASSGTQGGNSNQPQHF TGTGCCAGCAGCGGAACACAGGGGGGAAATTCCAATCAGCCCCAGCATTTT
. . TRBJ1-2 15 TRBV7-8 CASSLDLGGNYGYTF TGTGCCAGCAGCTTAGATTTGGGGGGAAACTATGGCTACACCTTC
TRBD2 . TRBJ2-1 17 TRBV7-8 CASSFRLAGLLYNEQFF TGTGCCAGCAGCTTCCGACTAGCGGGATTACTTTACAATGAGCAGTTCTTC
TRBD1 . TRBJ1-1 13 TRBV7-2 CASSSYRDSEAFF TGTGCCAGCAGCTCTTACCGGGACAGCGAGGCTTTCTTT
. . TRBJ2-5 13 TRBV18 CASSLDLQETQYF TGTGCCAGCTCTCTTGACTTACAAGAGACCCAGTACTTC
. few TRBJ2-1 15 TRBV14 CASSQGRSSVNEQFF TGTGCCAGCAGCCAAGGGAGAAGTTCAGTCAATGAGCAGTTCTTC
. . TRBJ1-1 14 TRBV7-3 CASSPVGGSTEAFF TGTGCCAGCAGCCCTGTGGGGGGTTCGACTGAAGCTTTCTTT
TRBD1 once TRBJ1-5 15 TRBV18 CASSLDRGRGQPQHF TGTGCCAGCTCGCTTGACAGGGGGAGGGGGCAGCCCCAGCATTTT
. . TRBJ1-1 13 TRBV7-9 CASRIGARDEAFF TGTGCCAGCAGGATAGGGGCCAGGGATGAAGCTTTCTTT
. . TRBJ2-7 15 TRBV28 CASSLFQGTTYEQYF TGTGCCAGCAGTTTATTTCAGGGAACAACCTACGAGCAGTACTTC
TRBD1 . TRBJ2-1 17 TRBV19 CASSIRGGQGPYNEQFF TGTGCCAGTAGTATTCGGGGGGGACAGGGGCCCTACAATGAGCAGTTCTTC
TRBD2 . TRBJ2-5 15 TRBV5-1 CASSPSSGSGETQYF TGCGCCAGCAGCCCCTCTAGCGGGAGCGGTGAGACCCAGTACTTC
. . TRBJ1-1 14 TRBV2 CASSVEPVRTEAFF TGTGCCAGCAGTGTGGAGCCAGTTCGCACTGAAGCTTTCTTT
TRBD1 . TRBJ1-5 14 TRBV30 CAWSVTGDNQPQHF TGTGCCTGGAGTGTGACAGGGGACAATCAGCCCCAGCATTTT
. . TRBJ1-2 15 TRBV9 CASSVGQGPYYGYTF TGTGCCAGCAGCGTAGGGCAGGGGCCATACTATGGCTACACCTTC
. . TRBJ2-3 13 TRBV5-4 CASSWKGTDTQYF TGTGCCAGCAGCTGGAAGGGGACAGATACGCAGTATTTT
TRBD1 . TRBJ1-1 15 TRBV11-1 CASSSRTGTGTEAFF TGTGCCAGCAGCTCCCGGACAGGGACAGGCACTGAAGCTTTCTTT
TRBD2 . TRBJ2-1 15 TRBV7-9 CASSLGTSGTNEQFF TGTGCCAGCAGCTTAGGGACTAGCGGGACCAATGAGCAGTTCTTC
. few TRBJ2-7 15 TRBV7-8 CASSWAGLLHNEQYF TGTGCCAGCAGCTGGGCGGGACTCCTCCACAACGAGCAGTACTTC
TRBD1 . TRBJ2-7 16 TRBV6-1 CASSGFFGTGSYEQYF TGTGCCAGCAGTGGATTCTTCGGGACAGGGTCCTACGAGCAGTACTTC
TRBD1 . TRBJ1-1 14 TRBV6-5 CASSGQGPNTEAFF TGTGCCAGCAGTGGACAGGGGCCGAACACTGAAGCTTTCTTT
. . TRBJ2-7 13 TRBV28 CASSLGGSYEQYF TGTGCCAGCAGTTTGGGGGGCTCCTACGAGCAGTACTTC
. . TRBJ1-5 16 TRBV7-9 CASSQRKTEGGGPQHF TGTGCCAGCAGCCAAAGGAAGACGGAGGGTGGTGGGCCCCAGCATTTT
. . TRBJ2-3 15 TRBV7-5 CVRSLNWPGEDTQYF TGTGTCAGAAGCTTAAACTGGCCCGGGGAAGATACGCAGTATTTT
TRBD1 . TRBJ2-7 15 TRBV11-3 CASSLKATGAGEQYF TGTGCCAGCAGCTTAAAGGCGACAGGGGCTGGGGAGCAGTACTTC
. . TRBJ2-1 11 TRBV30 CAWSVLGEQFF TGTGCCTGGAGTGTACTAGGTGAGCAGTTCTTC